These 24 T cell receptor beta chains came from one sample sequenced in a study of cytomegalovirus exposure and HLA in healthy donors. With 60 Vbeta and 13 Jbeta primers, the PCR was carried out. Profiling relied on immunoSEQ multiplex PCR, and the TCRdb table lists in-frame clones only, not all of them. Among tens of thousands of clones listed, 60% to 85% were seen once. Sequencing was done on a sample of PBMCs. These receptors all come from a middle-aged man in good health and CMV-seronegative.

The rearrangement joins TRBV6-4 to TRBJ2-2, with D perhaps TRBD1 (5 bases). The CDR3 loop spans 14 amino acids. V shed 3 bases and J shed 1 base, with 6 bases lying between them. CDR1 and CDR2 from the germline V gene are MRHNA and SNTAGT. The CDR3 region has the DNA TGTGCCAGCAGTGAAGGGGAGAACACCGGGGAGCTGTTTTTT. Its translation: CASSEGENTGELFF.

The rearrangement links TRBV6-1 to TRBJ2-5, with a tentative D call TRBD1 (6 bases). V lost 8 bases and J lost 1, with 8 bases in between. This CDR3 is 12 amino acids long. Germline V lookup: CDR1 MNHNS, CDR2 SASEGT. The CDR3, as DNA: TGTGCCAGCGGACAGTTCCAAGAGACCCAGTACTTC. This encodes CASGQFQETQYF.

This rearrangement joins TRBV6-1 to TRBJ2-2, with TRBD2 matching 11 bases. The CDR3 spans 17 residues. CDR1 and CDR2 from the germline V gene are MNHNS and SASEGT. V lost 4 bases and J lost 5; bases outside the gene matches: 9. In DNA form, the CDR3 reads TGTGCCAGCAGTGTGGGGGCTAGCGGGAGGAGGACCGGGGAGCTGTTTTTT. Translating gives CASSVGASGRRTGELFF.

The CDR3 loop reads CASSLLSGNQPQHF. The CDR3 coding sequence is TGTGCCAGCAGTTTACTCAGCGGTAATCAGCCCCAGCATTTT. The rearrangement joins TRBV28 to TRBJ1-5; unclear D gene. This CDR3 has 14 amino acids. V dropped 2 bases and J dropped 4 bases, with 9 bases sitting between them. Germline V lookup: CDR1 MDHEN, CDR2 SYDVKM.

The chain is built from TRBV4-1 and TRBJ2-7; the match to TRBD1 covers 7 bases. V was clipped by 2 bases and J by 2 bases; unmatched bases: 6. CDR3 length equals 15 residues. Germline V lookup: CDR1 MGHRA, CDR2 YSYEKL. CDR3 in amino acids: CASSQLDRVPYEQYF. The CDR3 coding sequence is TGCGCCAGCAGCCAATTAGACAGGGTTCCCTACGAGCAGTACTTC.

The CDR3 DNA reads as TGTGCCAGCAGTCTCCCAGGCGTCAGGCCCCTCCACTTT. Translated: CASSLPGVRPLHF. The chain carries TRBV28 and TRBJ1-6; no definite D call. The ends were cut back, 5 bases at V and 13 bases at J, with 15 bases in the middle. The CDR3 covers 13 residues. CDR1 is MDHEN, CDR2 SYDVKM, per germline.

This clone occurred once. This chain joins TRBV12-1 and TRBJ2-3; the table calls TRBD2, which could not be checked here. TRBV12-1 constitutes a pseudogene. This CDR3 has 17 residues. CDR3 region: CASSFMHRAGGPATQYF. In DNA, the CDR3 is TGTGCCAGCAGCTTTATGCATCGGGCGGGAGGGCCGGCTACGCAGTATTTT.

V usage is TRBV5-1 and J usage is TRBJ2-7; no clear D gene. V dropped 1 base and J dropped 2 bases, with 4 bases sitting between them. The germline gives CDR1 SGHRS, CDR2 YFSETQ. This CDR3 spans 12 amino acids. CDR3 residues: CASSLTPYEQYF. CDR3 nucleotides: TGCGCCAGCAGCTTGACTCCCTACGAGCAGTACTTC. Looking up the rest from reference TRBV5-1 and TRBJ2-7 gives the full variable domain: KAGVTQTPRYLIKTRGQQVTLSCSPISGHRSVSWYQQTPGQGLQFLFEYFSETQRNKGNFPGRFSGRQFSNSRSEMNVSTLELGDSALYLCASSLTPYEQYFGPGTRLTVT.

The chain combines TRBV19 with TRBJ2-1; D may be TRBD2 (6 bases). Between the trimmed V and J ends, which lost 5 bases and 4 bases, there was a span of 21 bases. The CDR3 contains 17 residues. Germline V gene sequence: CDR1 LNHDA, CDR2 SQIVND (reference sequence). The CDR3 DNA follows: TGTGCCAGTAGTGACCTGGGGAGGCGGCTAGTTTACAATGAGCAGTTCTTC. Encoded protein: CASSDLGRRLVYNEQFF.

The chain links TRBV5-5 to TRBJ2-3; D not resolved. The CDR3 is 15 amino acids. CDR1 is SGHKS and CDR2 is YYEKEE in the germline V gene (reference sequence). The ends were cut back, 0 bases at V and 2 bases at J, with 10 bases in the middle. CDR3 bases: TGTGCCAGCAGCTTGGCCGTCAGGCACACAGATACGCAGTATTTT. Translated: CASSLAVRHTDTQYF.

CDR3 residues: CASSSGSTGPGEKLFF. As DNA, the CDR3 is TGCGCCAGCAGCTCGGGGTCGACAGGGCCGGGTGAAAAACTGTTTTTT. V is TRBV5-1 and J is TRBJ1-4; 7 nucleotides line up with TRBD1. The CDR3 runs 16 residues. V was clipped by 3 bases and J by 7 bases; unmatched bases: 12. Looked up from germline, CDR1 is SGHRS and CDR2 is YFSETQ.

The rearrangement uses TRBV6-1 and TRBJ1-2; the match to TRBD1 covers 9 bases. Germline CDR1 MNHNS, CDR2 SASEGT. The CDR3 is 14 amino acids. The ends lost 3 bases at V and 4 bases at J; junction bases unmatched: 3. The CDR3 DNA follows: TGTGCCAGCAGTGAGGGGGACAGGGCCTATGGCTACACCTTC. This translates into CASSEGDRAYGYTF.

V gene TRBV18 combines with J gene TRBJ2-3; D is unresolved. The CDR3 has 14 amino acids. Trimming stripped 6 bases from V and 6 bases from J, with 16 bases between. CDR1 and CDR2 from the germline V gene are KGHSH and LQKENI. In DNA, the CDR3 is TGTGCCAGCTCCCCTCTCCGGGTGACCGATACGCAGTATTTT. Residues: CASSPLRVTDTQYF.

The chain recombines TRBV7-9 with TRBJ2-4, with 8 bases that match TRBD1. Trimming took 3 bases from V and 7 from J; bases not matched to a gene: 8. CDR3 length: 15 amino acids. Germline V CDR1 and CDR2: SEHNR, FQNEAQ (reference sequence). The CDR3 loop reads CASSLGRQGMNIQYF. CDR3 bases: TGTGCCAGCAGCTTGGGAAGACAGGGGATGAACATTCAGTACTTC.

The rearrangement joins TRBV6-5 to TRBJ2-3; 8 positions agree with TRBD2. V was clipped by 8 bases and J by 2 bases; unmatched bases: 6. CDR3 length: 14 residues. The germline V gene has CDR1 MNHEY and CDR2 SVGAGI. CDR3 sequence (DNA): TGTGCCAGCTCCTTAGCGGGACTCACAGATACGCAGTATTTT. It codes for CASSLAGLTDTQYF.

This chain connects TRBV7-3 to TRBJ1-1; D is unresolved. The CDR3 sequence is 13 residues long. Germline CDR1 reads SGHTA; CDR2 reads FQGTGA. With 6 bases removed from V and 1 base from J, the gap between germline ends came to 9 bases. In DNA, the CDR3 is TGTGCCAGCAGTATGTCCCCGAACACTGAAGCTTTCTTT. Translation: CASSMSPNTEAFF.

CDR3 sequence: CASSERSARSEQYF. CDR3 bases: TGTGCCAGCAGTGAAAGGTCGGCTAGGTCTGAGCAGTACTTC. The chain recombines TRBV2 with TRBJ2-7; no firm D call. The CDR3 sequence is 14 residues long. Trimming cost V 2 bases and J 7 bases, with 15 bases left between them. The germline gives CDR1 SNHLY, CDR2 FYNNEI.

This clone was recorded a few times. The chain couples TRBV18 to TRBJ2-7, with D uncertain. Per germline, CDR1 KGHSH and CDR2 LQKENI. V was trimmed by 3 bases and J by 3 bases, leaving 12 bases between them. The length of the CDR3 is 14 residues. The CDR3 is CASSPQEAGYEQYF. In nucleotides, the CDR3 is TGTGCCAGCTCACCTCAGGAAGCAGGCTACGAGCAGTACTTC. The full variable domain, its missing parts supplied by reference TRBV18 and TRBJ2-7, is NAGVMQNPRHLVRRRGQEARLRCSPMKGHSHVYWYRQLPEEGLKFMVYLQKENIIDESGMPKERFSAEFPKEGPSILRIQQVVRGDSAAYFCASSPQEAGYEQYFGPGTRLTVT.

V gene TRBV2 combines with J gene TRBJ1-5, with D unresolved. This CDR3 is built from 15 residues. Germline loops: CDR1 SNHLY, CDR2 FYNNEI. Trimming cost V 2 bases and J 1 base, with 9 bases left between them. CDR3 in DNA: TGTGCCAGCAGTGAAAGATGGCAGAGCAATCAGCCCCAGCATTTT. Translation: CASSERWQSNQPQHF. Based on the CDR3 plus reference TRBV2 and TRBJ1-5, the full variable domain is EPEVTQTPSHQVTQMGQEVILRCVPISNHLYFYWYRQILGQKVEFLVSFYNNEISEKSEIFDDQFSVERPDGSNFTLKIRSTKLEDSAMYFCASSERWQSNQPQHFGDGTRLSIL.

This chain connects TRBV28 to TRBJ2-1; D gene unclear. Germline V gene lookup returns CDR1 MDHEN and CDR2 SYDVKM. V shed 4 bases and J shed 9 bases, with 7 bases lying between them. The CDR3 sequence is 11 residues long. CDR3 amino acids: CASSSRVEQFF. CDR3 DNA sequence: TGTGCCAGCAGTTCCCGGGTTGAGCAGTTCTTC. The complete variable domain, with remaining parts taken from reference TRBV28 and TRBJ2-1, reads DVKVTQSSRYLVKRTGEKVFLECVQDMDHENMFWYRQDPGLGLRLIYFSYDVKMKEKGDIPEGYSVSREKKERFSLILESASTNQTSMYLCASSSRVEQFFGPGTRLTVL.

The rearrangement joins TRBV19 to TRBJ1-1, with 8 bases identical to TRBD1. The germline gives CDR1 LNHDA, CDR2 SQIVND (reference sequence). J gave up 7 bases and V 3 bases, and 16 bases lay outside the gene matches. The CDR3 sequence is 17 residues long. CDR3 nucleotide sequence: TGTGCCAGTAGTATTAAAGGGACAGGCCACTCTGGGGTTGAAGCTTTCTTT. Protein sequence: CASSIKGTGHSGVEAFF.

J is TRBJ1-2 and V is TRBV7-8, with 8 nucleotides matching TRBD1. CDR1 is SGHVS and CDR2 is FQNEAQ in the germline V gene. The CDR3 loop spans 14 amino acids. J was trimmed by 8 bases and V by 4 bases; bases with no gene match: 9. CDR3 DNA sequence: TGTGCCAGCAGCTCCCGGACAGGGCAACGGGGCTACACCTTC. This gives the protein CASSSRTGQRGYTF.

The gene calls are TRBV19 and TRBJ1-1; 7 nucleotides align to TRBD1. The V gene end was trimmed by 9 bases and the J gene end by 7 bases; junction bases not matched to a gene: 5. The CDR3 has 11 amino acids. Looked up from germline, CDR1 is LNHDA and CDR2 is SQIVND (reference sequence). The CDR3 here is CASNSGGEAFF. The CDR3, as DNA: TGTGCCAGCAACTCAGGGGGTGAAGCTTTCTTT.

The CDR3 region is CAISEARTDGDHQPQHF. The CDR3 DNA reads TGTGCCATCAGTGAAGCCCGGACAGATGGGGATCATCAGCCCCAGCATTTT. V and J are TRBV10-3 and TRBJ1-5, with D tentatively TRBD1 (6 bases). CDR1 is ENHRY and CDR2 is SYGVKD in the germline V gene. The V end was cut by 3 bases, the J end by 5 bases, with 20 bases between. The CDR3 runs to 17 residues.